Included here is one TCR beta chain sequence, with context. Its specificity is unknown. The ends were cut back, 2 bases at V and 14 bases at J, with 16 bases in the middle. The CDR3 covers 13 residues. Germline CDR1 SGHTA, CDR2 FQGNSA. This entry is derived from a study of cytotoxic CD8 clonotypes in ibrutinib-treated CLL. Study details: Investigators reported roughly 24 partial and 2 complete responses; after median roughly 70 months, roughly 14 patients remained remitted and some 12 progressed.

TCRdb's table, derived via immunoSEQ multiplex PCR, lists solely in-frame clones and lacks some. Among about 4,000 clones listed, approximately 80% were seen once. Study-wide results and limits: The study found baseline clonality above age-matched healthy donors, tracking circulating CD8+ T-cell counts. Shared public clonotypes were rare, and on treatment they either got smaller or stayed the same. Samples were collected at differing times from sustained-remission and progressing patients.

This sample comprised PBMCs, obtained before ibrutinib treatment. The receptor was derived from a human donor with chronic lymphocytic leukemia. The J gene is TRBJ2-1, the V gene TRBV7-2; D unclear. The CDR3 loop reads CASSLFGPSSEFF. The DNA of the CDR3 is TGTGCCAGCAGCTTATTCGGTCCAAGCAGTGAGTTCTTC.